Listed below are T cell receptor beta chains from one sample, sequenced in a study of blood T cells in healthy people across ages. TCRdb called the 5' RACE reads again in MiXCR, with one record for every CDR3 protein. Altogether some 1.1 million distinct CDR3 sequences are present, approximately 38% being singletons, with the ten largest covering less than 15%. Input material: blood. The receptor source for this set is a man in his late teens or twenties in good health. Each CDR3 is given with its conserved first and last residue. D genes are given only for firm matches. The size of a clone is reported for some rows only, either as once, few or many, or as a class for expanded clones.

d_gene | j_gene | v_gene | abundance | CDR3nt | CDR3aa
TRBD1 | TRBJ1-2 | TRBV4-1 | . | TGCGCCAGCAGCCGTACAACAGGGGTAGAGTCGGTGGGGTATGGCTACACCTTC | CASSRTTGVESVGYGYTF
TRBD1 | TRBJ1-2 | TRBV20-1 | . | TGCAGTGCGAACACAGGGGGCTATGGCTACACCTTC | CSANTGGYGYTF
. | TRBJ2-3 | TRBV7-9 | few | TGTGCCAGCAGCGGCTCCGTGAATACGCAGTATTTT | CASSGSVNTQYF
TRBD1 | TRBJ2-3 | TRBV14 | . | TGTGCCAGCAGCCAGGGACAGGGGATGGTCGCAGATACGCAGTATTTT | CASSQGQGMVADTQYF
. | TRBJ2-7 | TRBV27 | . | TGTGCCAGCAGTTCCTTACAGGGAGGGCTAACCAATGAGCAGTACTTC | CASSSLQGGLTNEQYF
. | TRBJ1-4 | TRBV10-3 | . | TGTGCCATCAGTGCGGAGGGGTCAACTAATGAAAAACTGTTTTTT | CAISAEGSTNEKLFF
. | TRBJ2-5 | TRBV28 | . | TGTGCCAGCAAGGGGGGCCAAGAGACCCAGTACTTC | CASKGGQETQYF
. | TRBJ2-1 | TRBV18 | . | TGTGCCAGCTCACCTAACCGGGACAATCCGGGCGATGAGCAGTTCTTC | CASSPNRDNPGDEQFF
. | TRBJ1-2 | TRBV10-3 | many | TGTGCCATCAGAGCCGGGATCGATGGCTACACCTTC | CAIRAGIDGYTF
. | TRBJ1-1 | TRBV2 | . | TGTGCCAGCGGGAGGAGGGGTGGAAACACTGAAGCTTTCTTT | CASGRRGGNTEAFF
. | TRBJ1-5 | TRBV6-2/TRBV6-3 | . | TGTGCCAGCAGCCAGCGCAATCAGCCCCAGCATTTT | CASSQRNQPQHF
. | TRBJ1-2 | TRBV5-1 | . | TGCGCCAGCAGCCAATCATCAGGGACCTATGGCTACACCTTC | CASSQSSGTYGYTF
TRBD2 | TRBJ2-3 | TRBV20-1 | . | TGCAGTGCCCCGGGGACTAGCAGAGATACGCAGTATTTT | CSAPGTSRDTQYF
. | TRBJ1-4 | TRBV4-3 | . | TGCGCCAGCAGCCAAGATTCAGTACAGGGATTGAGGGAAAAACTGTTTTTT | CASSQDSVQGLREKLFF
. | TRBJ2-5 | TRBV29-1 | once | TGCAGCGTTGGTGTTGAGCAGTACTTC | CSVGVEQYF
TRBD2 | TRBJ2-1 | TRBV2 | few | TGTGCCAGCAGGCTCTCACTAGCGGGGGGGGGCAATGAGCAGTTCTTC | CASRLSLAGGGNEQFF